The next 9 T cell receptor beta chains were all read from a single sample in a study of control samples from healthy donors and cancer patients. Profiling relied on immunoSEQ multiplex PCR, and the TCRdb table lists in-frame clones only, not all of them. Of about 250,000 clones detected, almost 85% appear once; the ten largest clones hold 10% to 15%. The sample was PBMCs. The receptors were gathered from a woman aged 55-70 years with lung cancer.

This clone was recorded a few times. V is TRBV2 and J is TRBJ2-1; 10 bases are a match to TRBD2. CDR3 length: 16 amino acids. Looked up from germline, CDR1 is SNHLY and CDR2 is FYNNEI. Unmatched junction bases numbered 9, after V lost 6 bases and J lost 4 bases. The CDR3 DNA follows: TGTGCCAGCAGCCACCCTAGCGGGAGAATTTACAATGAGCAGTTCTTC. This gives the protein CASSHPSGRIYNEQFF.

This clone was counted a single time. The rearrangement joins TRBV4-1 to TRBJ1-4; D possibly corresponds to TRBD1 (6 bases). Germline V CDR1 and CDR2: MGHRA, YSYEKL. V shed 6 bases and J shed 0 bases, with 11 bases lying between them. The CDR3 has 15 residues. CDR3 loop: CASRRQEATNEKLFF. The CDR3 nucleotides read TGCGCCAGCAGACGACAGGAAGCAACTAATGAAAAACTGTTTTTT.

This chain links TRBV5-1 with TRBJ2-7; 7 nucleotides align to TRBD1. From germline, CDR1 is SGHRS and CDR2 YFSETQ. With 4 bases clipped from V and 4 bases from J, the junction kept 8 bases outside the gene matches. This CDR3 region has 14 residues. The CDR3 sequence is CASSATGTEYEQYF. The CDR3 nucleotides read TGCGCCAGCAGCGCGACGGGGACAGAGTACGAGCAGTACTTC.

This clone was seen many times. The chain carries TRBV12-3 or TRBV12-4 and TRBJ2-1, with a tentative D call TRBD1 (5 bases). Trimming shortened V by 6 bases and J by 7 bases, and 10 bases separated the two germline ends. The CDR3 is 12 residues long. CDR3 protein: CASSYRTNEQFF. As DNA, the CDR3 is TGTGCCAGCAGCTACCGGACAAATGAGCAGTTCTTC.

The J gene is TRBJ2-1, the V gene TRBV9; the D gene is possibly TRBD1 (6 bases). Germline CDR1 and CDR2: SGDLS and YYNGEE. The CDR3 spans 16 residues. Trimming stripped 4 bases from V and 6 bases from J, with 20 bases between. In DNA, the CDR3 is TGTGCCAGCAGCCCACCCGGGACACGCCTCCGCAATGAGCAGTTCTTC. It specifies CASSPPGTRLRNEQFF.

V gene TRBV10-2 combines with J gene TRBJ2-5; 8 bases match TRBD2. CDR1 is WSHSY and CDR2 is SAAADI in the germline V gene. Trimming cost V 2 bases and J 5 bases; bases outside gene matches: 4. This CDR3 region has 14 residues. Here the CDR3 reads CASSERPGGETQYF. CDR3 DNA sequence: TGCGCCAGCAGTGAGCGTCCGGGGGGGGAGACCCAGTACTTC.

This clone was recorded a few times. V gene TRBV3-1 (or the pseudogene TRBV3-2) combines with J gene TRBJ1-4; perhaps TRBD1 as D (5 bases). V lost 1 base and J lost 7, with 10 bases in between. Germline V CDR1 and CDR2: LGHDT, YNNKEL (reference sequence). The CDR3 is 14 residues long. CDR3 nucleotide sequence: TGTGCCAGCAGCCAAGGGGGGGTAGTTGAAAAACTGTTTTTT. Protein product: CASSQGGVVEKLFF.

The V gene is TRBV6-6, the J gene TRBJ1-2, with 9 positions matching TRBD1. The V segment lost 0 bases and the J segment 6 bases; nucleotides outside the gene matches: 2. Germline loops: CDR1 MNHNY, CDR2 SVGAGI (reference sequence). The CDR3 runs to 14 residues. The CDR3 DNA follows: TGTGCCAGCAGTTACTCGGGACAGGGCGATGGCTACACCTTC. Translation gives CASSYSGQGDGYTF.

The chain combines TRBV7-9 with TRBJ1-4, with D unclear. The length of the CDR3 is 13 residues. The V and J ends lost 1 base and 5 bases respectively, with 5 bases between them. CDR1 SEHNR and CDR2 FQNEAQ come from the germline V gene (reference sequence). CDR3 nucleotides: TGTGCCAGCAGCTTAGACAGAAATGAAAAACTGTTTTTT. It translates to CASSLDRNEKLFF.